This TCR beta chain appears in the sequencing data of a study of T cells of healthy individuals (dated by TCRdb to 2017 to 2018). The method was 5' RACE. Sequencing was performed on an Illumina MiSeq. TCRdb trimmed public reads at Q25 via fastp, called clones via MiXCR and kept in-frame beta chains. Entries are consolidated by CDR3 protein sequence, retaining the most common genes and DNA. Counted in this sample were 75,000 to 95,000 distinct CDR3 sequences; roughly 5% of them appeared once. Around 7.6% of the sample is in the top ten clones. There are many counts of this clonotype. Its antigen target is currently unknown. Base qualities were left out, and no much larger clone turns up one base away. The germline V gene supplies CDR1 MNHEY and CDR2 SVGEGT. From its cysteine to its phenylalanine, the CDR3 spans 15 amino acids. Just the 45-base CDR3 DNA is kept, in frame starting at base 1. V is cut back by 7 bases and J by 3 bases, with 9 bases in the junction unmatched.

This clonotype originated in a female donor in good health. The chain links TRBV6-2 or TRBV6-3 with TRBJ2-5, with 9 bases aligning to TRBD1. The CDR3 reads CASIYGGTGKETQYF. The nucleotide sequence reads TGTGCCAGCATCTACGGAGGGACAGGGAAAGAGACCCAGTACTTC.